This passage covers 25 T cell receptor beta chains from one sample sequenced in a study of blood T cell repertoires in COVID-19. Generated by immunoSEQ multiplex PCR, the TCRdb table keeps only in-frame clones and is missing some. The profile shows approximately 110,000 clones, around nine tenths of them singletons. The sample consisted of peripheral blood. All receptors come from a woman aged 70-85 years who had recovered from COVID-19.

This clone came up once. The rearrangement uses TRBV9 and TRBJ1-1, with unresolved D. The V end lost 4 bases, the J end lost 11 bases, and 15 bases lay between the germline ends. CDR1 is SGDLS, CDR2 YYNGEE, per germline. The CDR3 is made up of 12 amino acids. CDR3 coding DNA: TGTGCCAGCAGCCCCCGCTTTGAAGCGGCTTTCTTT. Amino acids: CASSPRFEAAFF.

The chain links TRBV5-1 to TRBJ2-3; D is undetermined. V dropped 3 bases and J dropped 6 bases, with 11 bases sitting between them. This CDR3 contains 13 residues. Germline V gene sequence: CDR1 SGHRS, CDR2 YFSETQ. CDR3: CASSSLFGDTQYF. In DNA, the CDR3 is TGCGCCAGCAGCTCCCTCTTCGGGGATACGCAGTATTTT.

This chain uses TRBV20-1 with TRBJ2-2; D gene ambiguous. Germline V CDR1 and CDR2: DFQATT, SNEGSKA (reference sequence). CDR3 size: 15 residues. Trimming cost V 3 bases and J 2 bases, with 13 bases left between them. The CDR3 region is CSASMRGLNTGELFF. For the CDR3, the DNA is TGCAGTGCTAGTATGCGCGGCCTAAACACCGGGGAGCTGTTTTTT.

This chain joins TRBV12-3 or TRBV12-4 and TRBJ2-7, with a tentative D call TRBD1 (6 bases). The CDR3 is made up of 13 amino acids. Trimming took off 6 bases at V and 7 bases at J, with 16 bases between the two ends. CDR3: CASSPDSTGEQYF. In DNA, the CDR3 is TGTGCCAGCAGCCCGGACAGTACGGGAGAGCAGTACTTC.

CDR3 in amino acids: CASRSTSGTETQYF. The CDR3 DNA sequence: TGTGCCAGTAGGTCGACTAGCGGGACGGAGACCCAGTACTTC. The gene calls are TRBV19 and TRBJ2-5; 11 bases fit TRBD2. Germline V lookup: CDR1 LNHDA, CDR2 SQIVND (reference sequence). The CDR3 is 14 amino acids. Trimming at V came to 6 bases and at J to 5 bases, leaving 5 bases not matched to a gene.

The genes are TRBV9 and TRBJ1-2; the match to TRBD1 covers 9 bases. The V and J ends lost 1 base and 4 bases, in that order; junction bases with no gene match: 5. The CDR3 consists of 15 residues. Germline V CDR1 and CDR2: SGDLS, YYNGEE. CDR3 in DNA: TGTGCCAGCAGCGTATCCACAGGGGGCCTCTATGGCTACACCTTC. Its translation is CASSVSTGGLYGYTF.

This clone was recorded only once. V and J are TRBV7-9 and TRBJ1-1; 7 bases are a match to TRBD1. This CDR3 contains 14 residues. The trim removed 2 bases at V and 5 bases at J, leaving 5 bases unmatched. CDR1 is SEHNR and CDR2 is FQNEAQ in the germline V gene (reference sequence). This CDR3 reads CASSLRGGRTEAFF. CDR3 in DNA: TGTGCCAGCAGCTTAAGAGGGGGCCGGACTGAAGCTTTCTTT.

V is TRBV7-9 and J is TRBJ2-1, with a tentative D call TRBD1 (5 bases). The CDR3 is made up of 14 amino acids. V lost 5 bases to trimming and J lost 5 bases, with 13 bases between them. The germline gives CDR1 SEHNR, CDR2 FQNEAQ (reference sequence). This CDR3 is CASSRAGSNNEQFF. DNA for the CDR3: TGTGCCAGCAGCCGTGCAGGGTCCAACAATGAGCAGTTCTTC. Filled out from reference TRBV7-9 and TRBJ2-1, the complete variable domain reads DTGVSQNPRHKITKRGQNVTFRCDPISEHNRLYWYRQTLGQGPEFLTYFQNEAQLEKSRLLSDRFSAERPKGSFSTLEIQRTEQGDSAMYLCASSRAGSNNEQFFGPGTRLTVL.

About this clone itself: An end of the junction does not agree with germline; a read error may underlie this. This chain joins TRBV20-1 and TRBJ1-2, with D possibly TRBD1 on 5 matching bases. This CDR3 region has 9 residues. Per germline, CDR1 DFQATT and CDR2 SNEGSKA (reference sequence). The CDR3 DNA follows: TGCAGTGCTGGACCCCTAACAGGATTC. It encodes CSAGPLTGF.

Here the CDR3 DNA reads TGTGCCAGCAGCATGCATACAGGGGAGCTGTTTTTT. This codes for CASSMHTGELFF. The genes are TRBV7-3 and TRBJ2-2; D unresolved. This CDR3 contains 12 residues. Between the trimmed V and J ends, which lost 5 bases and 8 bases, there was a span of 9 bases. CDR1 is SGHTA and CDR2 is FQGTGA in the germline V gene.

This clone has only one observation. V is TRBV9 and J is TRBJ2-7; D may be TRBD1 (5 bases). The germline V and J ends were trimmed by 3 bases and 4 bases, with 17 bases remaining between them. The CDR3 is 15 amino acids. Germline loops: CDR1 SGDLS, CDR2 YYNGEE. CDR3: CASSAQAGSIYEQYF. CDR3 sequence (DNA): TGTGCCAGCAGCGCCCAGGCAGGGTCTATTTACGAGCAGTACTTC. Full variable domain (missing parts from reference TRBV9 and TRBJ2-7): DSGVTQTPKHLITATGQRVTLRCSPRSGDLSVYWYQQSLDQGLQFLIQYYNGEERAKGNILERFSAQQFPDLHSELNLSSLELGDSALYFCASSAQAGSIYEQYFGPGTRLTVT.

This clone was picked up one time. The chain couples TRBV9 to TRBJ2-2, with 8 bases fitting TRBD2. Trimming at V came to 4 bases and at J to 7 bases, leaving 12 bases not matched to a gene. The CDR3 has 16 amino acids. Germline values: CDR1 SGDLS, CDR2 YYNGEE. The CDR3 sequence: CASSSQGGGMSGELFF. DNA of the CDR3: TGTGCCAGCAGCTCCCAGGGCGGGGGGATGAGCGGGGAGCTGTTTTTT.

The chain couples TRBV18 to TRBJ1-4, with D uncertain. The CDR3 consists of 15 residues. V shed 0 bases and J shed 8 bases, with 13 bases lying between them. CDR1 and CDR2 from the germline V gene are KGHSH and LQKENI. This chain's CDR3 is CASSPPAPRWEKLFF. Here the CDR3 DNA reads TGTGCCAGCTCACCACCAGCCCCGCGGTGGGAAAAACTGTTTTTT. The complete variable domain, with remaining parts taken from reference TRBV18 and TRBJ1-4, reads NAGVMQNPRHLVRRRGQEARLRCSPMKGHSHVYWYRQLPEEGLKFMVYLQKENIIDESGMPKERFSAEFPKEGPSILRIQQVVRGDSAAYFCASSPPAPRWEKLFFGSGTQLSVL.

CDR3 sequence: CASSLTGFYEQYF. The DNA for the CDR3 is TGTGCCAGCAGCTTGACAGGGTTTTACGAGCAGTACTTC. The gene calls are TRBV5-8 and TRBJ2-7; tentative D call: TRBD1 (6 bases). The CDR3 has 13 residues. Per the germline V gene, CDR1 is SGHTS and CDR2 is YDEGEE. Trimming took off 1 base at V and 4 bases at J, with 9 bases between the two ends.

This chain links TRBV7-9 with TRBJ2-7, with TRBD2 matching 9 bases. The CDR3 is made up of 15 amino acids. CDR1 is SEHNR, CDR2 FQNEAQ, per germline (reference sequence). V trimming: 6 bases; J trimming: 3 bases; junction bases outside the gene matches: 9. The CDR3 DNA reads as TGTGCCAGCAGACCTGTAGAGCGGGAGGTCTACGAGCAGTACTTC. Amino acid sequence: CASRPVEREVYEQYF.

The chain is built from TRBV2 and TRBJ1-5; D is perhaps TRBD1 (6 bases). Germline V lookup: CDR1 SNHLY, CDR2 FYNNEI. The length of the CDR3 is 14 residues. V was trimmed by 7 bases and J by 2 bases, leaving 12 bases between them. The DNA of the CDR3 is TGTGCCAGCAAAGGGCCAGGGGGCAATCAGCCCCAGCATTTT. As protein: CASKGPGGNQPQHF.

This clone was found a few times. This chain links TRBV19 with TRBJ1-5; D unresolved. V gave up 4 bases and J gave up 5 bases, with 9 bases separating them. In germline, CDR1 is LNHDA, CDR2 SQIVND (reference sequence). The CDR3 totals 13 residues. CDR3 region: CASSKSRDQPQHF. CDR3 in DNA: TGTGCCAGTAGTAAGTCGAGGGATCAGCCCCAGCATTTT.

This chain joins TRBV28 and TRBJ2-7; a possible D gene is TRBD1 (6 bases). CDR1 MDHEN and CDR2 SYDVKM come from the germline V gene. There are 13 residues in the CDR3. Trimming pared 5 bases from V and 3 bases from J, leaving 11 bases between. The CDR3 coding sequence is TGTGCCAGCAGTCCAGGACAGAGCTACGAGCAGTACTTC. Translated, it gives CASSPGQSYEQYF.

V is TRBV11-3 and J is TRBJ2-2; 14 bases are shared with TRBD2. The CDR3 covers 17 residues. Per germline, CDR1 SGHNT and CDR2 YENEEA. V gave up 7 bases and J gave up 3 bases; unmatched junction bases: 7. The CDR3 DNA is TGTGCCAGCACCCCCGGGGGACTAGCGGGGGACACCGGGGAGCTGTTTTTT. Translation gives CASTPGGLAGDTGELFF.

The rearrangement uses TRBV6-5 and TRBJ1-3, with a possible D match to TRBD1 (5 bases). The CDR3 length is 14 residues. The germline CDR1 and CDR2 sequences are MNHEY and SVGAGI. Trimming cost V 7 bases and J 3 bases, with 13 bases left between them. The chain's CDR3 is CASKLIGVGNTIYF. The DNA for the CDR3 is TGTGCCAGCAAATTAATAGGGGTTGGAAACACCATATATTTT.

V usage is TRBV10-3 and J usage is TRBJ1-1; no reliable D call. This CDR3 spans 14 amino acids. CDR1 is ENHRY, CDR2 SYGVKD, per germline. V was clipped by 10 bases and J by 3 bases, with 18 bases between them. Written as DNA, the CDR3 is TGTGCCACCCACTTGAGGGCGTATGACACTGAAGCTTTCTTT. Its protein product is CATHLRAYDTEAFF.

This chain links TRBV18 with TRBJ2-2; D unclear. The CDR3 extends over 13 amino acids. The V end was cut by 6 bases, the J end by 6 bases, with 11 bases between. Germline V CDR1 and CDR2: KGHSH, LQKENI. CDR3 in amino acids: CASSPTQAGELFF. The CDR3 bases are TGTGCCAGCTCGCCGACACAAGCCGGGGAGCTGTTTTTT.

The V call is TRBV5-1, the J call TRBJ2-7; 9 bases are shared with TRBD2. Germline CDR1 and CDR2: SGHRS and YFSETQ. With 8 bases clipped from V and 3 bases from J, the junction kept 18 bases outside the gene matches. The CDR3 is made up of 17 amino acids. DNA of the CDR3: TGCGCCAGGAAGGAGAGCGGGAGGTTATCAGACTACTACGAGCAGTACTTC. It is translated as CARKESGRLSDYYEQYF.

As for this clone: Other DNA sequences in this sample translate to the same CDR3. CDR3: CASSLESDTGELFF. The CDR3 nucleotides read TGCGCCAGCAGCTTGGAGTCGGACACCGGGGAGCTGTTTTTT. This sequence joins TRBV5-1 and TRBJ2-2, with D unresolved. This CDR3 is 14 amino acids long. The ends were cut back, 0 bases at V and 3 bases at J, with 6 bases in the middle. In germline, CDR1 is SGHRS, CDR2 YFSETQ.

The chain uses TRBV11-3 and TRBJ2-7; 9 bases agree with TRBD1. There are 15 residues in the CDR3. The V and J ends lost 5 bases and 6 bases, in that order; junction bases with no gene match: 11. Germline CDR1 SGHNT, CDR2 YENEEA. CDR3 region: CASSPPRDRECEQYF. The DNA for the CDR3 is TGTGCCAGCAGCCCCCCCCGGGACAGGGAATGCGAGCAGTACTTC.